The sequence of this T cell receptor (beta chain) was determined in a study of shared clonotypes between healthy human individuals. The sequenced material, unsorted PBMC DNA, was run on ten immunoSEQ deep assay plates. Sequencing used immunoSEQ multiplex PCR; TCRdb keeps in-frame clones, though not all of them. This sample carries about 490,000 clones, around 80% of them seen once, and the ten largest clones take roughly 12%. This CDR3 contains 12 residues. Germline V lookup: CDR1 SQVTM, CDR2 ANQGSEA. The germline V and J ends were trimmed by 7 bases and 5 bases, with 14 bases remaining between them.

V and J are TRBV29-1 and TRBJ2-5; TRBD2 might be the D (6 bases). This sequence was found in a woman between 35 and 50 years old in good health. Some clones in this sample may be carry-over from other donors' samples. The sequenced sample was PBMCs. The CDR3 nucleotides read TGCAGCGCCTGGAGGGGACGGGAGACCCAGTACTTC. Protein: CSAWRGRETQYF.